The 5 T cell receptor beta chains in this list originate from one sample, sequenced in a study of response to subunit inactivated influenza vaccine. A single record per CDR3 protein comes from TCRdb applying MiXCR to the RT-PCR reads. Here the sample spans a few hundred thousand distinct CDR3 sequences, 11% being singletons. This same sample was also taken into another study, of T cells expressing NK-cell markers. This second study says: The authors generated TCR beta cDNA through 5'RACE template switching with UMIs.

Sequenced here: PBMCs from blood, sampled on the day of vaccination. Receptors were obtained from a man aged 50 or older who received an inactivated influenza vaccine.

The chain recombines TRBV4-2 with TRBJ1-2; 7 bases match TRBD1. V was clipped by 4 bases and J by 6 bases; unmatched bases: 5. This CDR3 is 13 amino acids long. CDR1 and CDR2 (germline): LGHNA, YNFKEQ. DNA for the CDR3: TGTGCCAGCAGCCGGAATCAGGGGGATGGCTACACCTTC. Residues: CASSRNQGDGYTF.

This clonotype was observed a handful of times. The V gene is TRBV11-2, the J gene TRBJ2-2; TRBD1 agrees at 8 bases. Trimming cost V 5 bases and J 1 base; bases outside gene matches: 9. The germline gives CDR1 SGHAT, CDR2 FQNNGV. The CDR3 runs to 17 residues. DNA for the CDR3: TGTGCCAGCAGCCGAGGGTCCGGACAGGGGAACACCGGGGAGCTGTTTTTT. Translating it yields CASSRGSGQGNTGELFF. The entire variable domain, with the rest obtained from reference TRBV11-2 and TRBJ2-2, is as follows: EAGVAQSPRYKIIEKRQSVAFWCNPISGHATLYWYQQILGQGPKLLIQFQNNGVVDDSQLPKDRFSAERLKGVDSTLKIQPAKLEDSAVYLCASSRGSGQGNTGELFFGEGSRLTVL.

This clonotype was detected a few times. The chain joins TRBV7-9 to TRBJ2-5, with D possibly TRBD1 on 6 matching bases. V dropped 5 bases and J dropped 1 base, with 14 bases sitting between them. Looked up from germline, CDR1 is SEHNR and CDR2 is FQNEAQ (reference sequence). The CDR3 totals 15 residues. This CDR3 is CASSRTQGLQETQYF. The CDR3 region has the DNA TGTGCCAGCAGCCGCACTCAGGGGCTCCAAGAGACCCAGTACTTC. The full variable domain, completed using reference TRBV7-9 and TRBJ2-5, is DTGVSQNPRHKITKRGQNVTFRCDPISEHNRLYWYRQTLGQGPEFLTYFQNEAQLEKSRLLSDRFSAERPKGSFSTLEIQRTEQGDSAMYLCASSRTQGLQETQYFGPGTRLLVL.

J is TRBJ2-7 and V is TRBV7-2; TRBD1 matches 11 bases. The length of the CDR3 is 14 residues. The J segment lost 5 bases and the V segment lost 5 bases, leaving 5 bases of the junction unmatched. The germline gives CDR1 SGHTA, CDR2 FQGNSA. CDR3 region: CASSKDRGRNEQYF. DNA of the CDR3: TGTGCCAGCAGCAAGGACAGGGGGCGCAACGAGCAGTACTTC.

The chain couples TRBV4-2 to TRBJ1-2; 9 positions agree with TRBD1. The junction had 10 bases not matched to a gene; V was cut back by 0 bases and J by 8 bases. The CDR3 covers 16 residues. Per germline, CDR1 LGHNA and CDR2 YNFKEQ. The CDR3 sequence is CASSQDPRDRVNGYTF. As DNA, the CDR3 is TGTGCCAGCAGCCAAGATCCCCGGGACAGGGTGAACGGCTACACCTTC.